The 24 T cell receptor beta chains below come from one sample, sequenced in a study of cytomegalovirus exposure and HLA in healthy donors. Primers for the PCR totalled 60 Vbeta and 13 Jbeta. Profiled with immunoSEQ multiplex PCR; TCRdb holds only in-frame clones, not every one. The sample includes fewer than 200,000 clones, 84% of them seen just once. Sequencing input: PBMCs. All receptors derive from a girl aged 2 to 9 in good health and CMV-seropositive.

The J gene is TRBJ2-3, the V gene TRBV5-4; maybe TRBD2 (6 bases). Per germline, CDR1 SGHNT and CDR2 YYREEE (reference sequence). V was pared by 5 bases and J by 2 bases, with 9 bases between. CDR3 length: 13 amino acids. Here the CDR3 reads CASSAGFTDTQYF. CDR3 nucleotide sequence: TGTGCCAGCAGTGCGGGGTTCACAGATACGCAGTATTTT.

The chain uses TRBV11-2 and TRBJ1-1; 8 bases match TRBD1. The germline V gene encodes CDR1 SGHAT and CDR2 FQNNGV. The ends lost 5 bases at V and 11 bases at J; junction bases unmatched: 10. CDR3 size: 13 residues. CDR3 bases: TGTGCCAGCAGCCCGGGACAGGCCTCCAGGGCTTTCTTT. Translating it yields CASSPGQASRAFF.

The chain uses TRBV27 and TRBJ1-3; 10 bases match TRBD1. The CDR3 consists of 16 residues. Per germline, CDR1 MNHEY and CDR2 SMNVEV (reference sequence). Losses at the gene ends were 5 bases for V and 4 bases for J; bases not matched to a gene: 8. The CDR3 DNA reads as TGTGCCAGCAGTCCTGGAAGGACAGGGGGGGGAAACACCATATATTTT. It yields the protein CASSPGRTGGGNTIYF.

The DNA of the CDR3 is TGTGCCAGCAGTCTAGGGGATTTCCAAGAGACCCAGTACTTC. This translates into CASSLGDFQETQYF. The chain is built from TRBV11-3 and TRBJ2-5, with D possibly being TRBD1 (5 bases). The V end was cut by 6 bases, the J end by 1 base, with 12 bases between. Germline-derived CDR1 and CDR2 are SGHNT and YENEEA. The CDR3 is made up of 14 amino acids.

This rearrangement joins TRBV6-5 to TRBJ2-1; 12 nucleotides line up with TRBD2. The V gene end was trimmed by 6 bases and the J gene end by 6 bases; junction bases not matched to a gene: 6. The CDR3 covers 15 residues. The germline V gene has CDR1 MNHEY and CDR2 SVGAGI. The CDR3 protein is CASRTGTSGLNEQFF. For the CDR3, the DNA is TGTGCCAGCAGGACCGGGACTAGCGGGCTCAATGAGCAGTTCTTC.

The genes are TRBV18 and TRBJ1-4; 7 nucleotides match TRBD1. The length of the CDR3 is 14 residues. J lost 4 bases, V lost 3 bases, and 2 bases had no gene match. From germline, CDR1 is KGHSH and CDR2 LQKENI. Written as DNA, the CDR3 is TGTGCCAGCTCACCCGGGACAGTTAATGAAAAACTGTTTTTT. Protein: CASSPGTVNEKLFF.

This chain links TRBV7-3 with TRBJ2-1; 10 bases are a match to TRBD1. CDR1 and CDR2 (germline): SGHTA, FQGTGA. This CDR3 contains 15 residues. Trimming at V came to 5 bases and at J to 4 bases, leaving 5 bases not matched to a gene. Here the CDR3 DNA reads TGTGCCAGCAGCCCGGACAGGGGGACTTACAATGAGCAGTTCTTC. This translates into CASSPDRGTYNEQFF.

The V call is TRBV6-1, the J call TRBJ1-3; D is unresolved. The CDR3 extends over 16 amino acids. Germline values: CDR1 MNHNS, CDR2 SASEGT. Trimming removed 0 bases at V and 4 bases at J, with 13 bases between. CDR3: CASSEAEGVLGNTIYF. CDR3 DNA: TGTGCCAGCAGTGAAGCAGAGGGAGTTTTGGGAAACACCATATATTTT.

This clone was counted once. CDR3: CASSTIGGNKYQPQHF. The CDR3 DNA reads as TGTGCCAGTAGTACGATCGGGGGAAATAAGTATCAGCCCCAGCATTTT. The gene calls are TRBV19 and TRBJ1-5; maybe TRBD1 (5 bases). This CDR3 comprises 16 residues. V gave up 4 bases and J gave up 5 bases, with 18 bases separating them. In germline, CDR1 is LNHDA, CDR2 SQIVND (reference sequence).

The rearrangement uses TRBV27 and TRBJ1-2, with D maybe TRBD1 (6 bases). Trimming took 5 bases from V and 5 from J, leaving 18 bases between them. CDR1 and CDR2 from the germline V gene are MNHEY and SMNVEV (reference sequence). The CDR3 sequence is 15 residues long. CDR3 amino acids: CASSETRGGHYGYTF. CDR3 bases: TGTGCCAGCAGTGAGACGAGGGGGGGGCATTATGGCTACACCTTC.

The V gene is TRBV6-1, the J gene TRBJ2-7; the D gene is possibly TRBD1 (6 bases). Trimming stripped 6 bases from V and 6 bases from J, with 9 bases between. Germline CDR1 is MNHNS and CDR2 is SASEGT. The CDR3 contains 11 residues. The DNA for the CDR3 is TGTGCCAGCAGGGACAGACCCGAGCAGTACTTC. This translates into CASRDRPEQYF.

The CDR3 DNA reads TGTGCCAGCAACCCGGGACAGCTACCCTATGGCTACACCTTC. Amino acid sequence: CASNPGQLPYGYTF. This rearrangement joins TRBV28 to TRBJ1-2; 7 nucleotides line up with TRBD1. The V gene end was trimmed by 7 bases and the J gene end by 4 bases; junction bases not matched to a gene: 9. The CDR3 totals 14 residues. CDR1 is MDHEN, CDR2 SYDVKM, per germline.

This clone was seen only a few times. This chain links TRBV25-1 with TRBJ2-5, with D possibly TRBD2 on 5 matching bases. The CDR3 loop spans 12 amino acids. V dropped 4 bases and J dropped 4 bases, with 7 bases sitting between them. Germline CDR1 is MGHDK and CDR2 is SYGVNS. CDR3 amino acids: CASSGLTETQYF. CDR3 coding DNA: TGTGCCAGCAGTGGACTAACAGAGACCCAGTACTTC. Full variable domain (remainder filled in from reference TRBV25-1 and TRBJ2-5): EADIYQTPRYLVIGTGKKITLECSQTMGHDKMYWYQQDPGMELHLIHYSYGVNSTEKGDLSSESTVSRIRTEHFPLTLESARPSHTSQYLCASSGLTETQYFGPGTRLLVL.

V gene TRBV7-3 combines with J gene TRBJ1-2, with TRBD1 identical over 8 bases. This CDR3 comprises 15 residues. With V trimmed by 3 bases and J by 3 bases, 6 bases remained unmatched. Germline V gives CDR1 SGHTA, CDR2 FQGTGA. CDR3 DNA sequence: TGTGCCAGCAGCTTTGGGACAGGTGAACACTATGGCTACACCTTC. Protein: CASSFGTGEHYGYTF. Variable domain in full (rest from reference TRBV7-3 and TRBJ1-2): GAGVSQTPSNKVTEKGKYVELRCDPISGHTALYWYRQSLGQGPEFLIYFQGTGAADDSGLPNDRFFAVRPEGSVSTLKIQRTERGDSAVYLCASSFGTGEHYGYTFGSGTRLTVV.

The rearrangement uses TRBV5-1 and TRBJ2-3, with TRBD2 identical over 8 bases. V gave up 2 bases and J gave up 2 bases; unmatched junction bases: 1. CDR3 length equals 14 residues. Germline CDR1 SGHRS, CDR2 YFSETQ. This CDR3 is CASSLAGDTDTQYF. The CDR3 nucleotides are TGCGCCAGCAGCTTAGCGGGGGACACAGATACGCAGTATTTT.

CDR3 residues: CAWRYIAGDTGELFF. CDR3 nucleotides: TGTGCCTGGAGGTACATAGCGGGAGACACCGGGGAGCTGTTTTTT. The chain combines TRBV30 with TRBJ2-2, with 9 bases lining up with TRBD2. The CDR3 length is 15 residues. CDR1 and CDR2 (germline): GTSNPN, SVGIG (reference sequence). With 3 bases clipped from V and 3 bases from J, the junction kept 5 bases outside the gene matches.

The chain couples TRBV6-5 to TRBJ1-2, with D perhaps TRBD1 (6 bases). Germline values: CDR1 MNHEY, CDR2 SVGAGI. With 10 bases removed from V and 8 bases from J, the gap between germline ends came to 17 bases. This CDR3 comprises 12 residues. This CDR3 reads CATLGKGEGYTF. As DNA, the CDR3 is TGTGCCACCCTAGGAAAGGGGGAAGGCTACACCTTC.

This sequence joins TRBV10-2 and TRBJ1-1, with 7 nucleotides matching TRBD1. The CDR3 is 14 amino acids. Germline CDR1 is WSHSY and CDR2 is SAAADI. V shed 2 bases, J shed 7 bases, and the junction held 7 bases outside the gene matches. As DNA, the CDR3 is TGCGCCAGCAGTGAGCCCCCCAGACAGGGTGAAGCTTTCTTT. It specifies CASSEPPRQGEAFF.

This rearrangement joins TRBV27 to TRBJ2-3; TRBD1 matches at 10 bases. CDR1 is MNHEY and CDR2 is SMNVEV in the germline V gene (reference sequence). Losses at the gene ends were 3 bases for V and 0 bases for J; bases not matched to a gene: 18. CDR3 length: 21 residues. The CDR3, as DNA: TGTGCCAGCAGTTTCTCGATAATGACAGGGGGCGTTTTAACTAGCACAGATACGCAGTATTTT. Residues: CASSFSIMTGGVLTSTDTQYF.

V is TRBV4-1 and J is TRBJ2-1; 7 bases are shared with TRBD1. V shed 3 bases and J 1 base; nucleotides not matched to a gene: 3. CDR1 is MGHRA and CDR2 is YSYEKL in the germline V gene. The CDR3 sequence is 15 residues long. DNA of the CDR3: TGCGCCAGCAGCCACTCGACAGGGTCCTACAATGAGCAGTTCTTC. Translated, it gives CASSHSTGSYNEQFF.

The sample holds one count of this clone. The chain joins TRBV2 to TRBJ1-2, with a tentative D call TRBD1 (5 bases). The CDR3 is 16 amino acids. V was pared by 0 bases and J by 1 base, with 12 bases between. The germline V gene encodes CDR1 SNHLY and CDR2 FYNNEI. This CDR3 reads CASSEAARDFNYGYTF. The CDR3 DNA reads as TGTGCCAGCAGTGAAGCTGCCAGGGACTTTAACTATGGCTACACCTTC.

Here the CDR3 reads CASSFRGGSYEQYF. The CDR3 coding sequence is TGTGCCAGCAGTTTCCGAGGGGGCTCCTACGAGCAGTACTTC. The rearrangement joins TRBV27 to TRBJ2-7, with a possible D match to TRBD1 (6 bases). Germline loops: CDR1 MNHEY, CDR2 SMNVEV (reference sequence). The CDR3 loop spans 14 amino acids. V lost 3 bases and J lost 0, with 9 bases in between.

V is TRBV12-2 and J is TRBJ2-7; the table names TRBD2, a call not compared with the DNA. TRBV12-2 is reported as a pseudogene. There are 16 residues in the CDR3. The CDR3 sequence is CASRTSGPGLLGEQYF. CDR3 DNA sequence: TGTGCAAGTCGGACTAGCGGGCCTGGCTTATTGGGAGAGCAGTACTTC.

In this sample, this clone turned up a few times. V and J are TRBV21-1 and TRBJ1-4; TRBD1 is taken as the D call from the table, unchecked against the DNA. TRBV21-1 is a pseudogene. The CDR3 has 14 residues. The DNA of the CDR3 is TGTGCCATCAACCCAGGGCAAACTACTGAAAAACTGTTTTTT. This encodes CAINPGQTTEKLFF.